This T cell receptor (beta chain) is from a study of vaccination and CD4 T cells after COVID-19. About the research overall: Overlapping SARS-CoV-2, HCoV-NL63, HCoV-OC43 and HCoV-229E spike peptides were used to stimulate cells. General study points: Convalescent patients had a median roughly 86% of post-vaccine SARS-CoV-2-reactive clones that were detected only after vaccination, not before it.

The study sequenced cultured CD4+ T cell DNA using the Oncomine TCR Beta short-read assay. TCRdb ran MiXCR on the PCR reads and lists one entry per CDR3 protein. Among about 23,000 distinct CDR3 sequences listed, under 70% were seen once. Regarding treatment: roughly 10-day PBMC culture with coronavirus spike peptide pools or control peptides (ViraFEST assay). Germline CDR1 SEHNR, CDR2 FQNEAQ (reference sequence). V was clipped by 4 bases and J by 0 bases; unmatched bases: 4. The CDR3 has 15 amino acids. As for this clonotype: What it binds is not known.

The specimen was CD4+ T cells from blood, cultured in vitro. This rearrangement joins TRBV7-9 to TRBJ2-3; TRBD1 aligns across 7 bases. The sequence was collected from a human donor who had recovered from COVID-19. This CDR3 reads CASSYRGPSTDTQYF. CDR3 sequence (DNA): TGTGCCAGCAGCTACAGGGGCCCCAGCACAGATACGCAGTATTTT.